One sample yielded the 12 T cell receptor beta chains listed below, sequenced in a study of early stage breast cancer tumors. Assay used: immunoSEQ multiplex PCR; TCRdb lists only in-frame clones, some missing. The repertoire holds under 45,000 clones, with around 69% as singletons. The sequenced sample consisted of blood. Source of these receptors: a person aged 45 to 59 with breast cancer.

This rearrangement joins TRBV7-6 to TRBJ2-3; possible D gene TRBD1, 6 bases. CDR3 length: 15 residues. The V gene lost 3 bases and the J gene lost 8 bases, with 18 bases spanning the gap. CDR1 is SGHVS and CDR2 is FNYEAQ in the germline V gene. The CDR3 DNA follows: TGTGCCAGCAGCTTGGTCCTCACAGGGTTGGGTACGCAGTATTTT. Its protein product is CASSLVLTGLGTQYF.

The chain recombines TRBV5-4 with TRBJ2-7; 7 positions match TRBD1. J lost 3 bases, V lost 3 bases, and 3 bases had no gene match. The CDR3 covers 13 residues. Looked up from germline, CDR1 is SGHNT and CDR2 is YYREEE (reference sequence). CDR3 amino acids: CASSWDSSYEQYV. CDR3 bases: TGTGCCAGCAGCTGGGACAGTAGCTACGAGCAGTACGTC.

This sequence joins TRBV1 and TRBJ1-3; the D call in the table, TRBD1, was not verified against the DNA. TRBV1 is a documented pseudogene. This CDR3 comprises 16 residues. In DNA form, the CDR3 reads TGCACCAGCAGCCAGGCCCAACACCACTCTGGAAACACCATATATTTT. Translation: CTSSQAQHHSGNTIYF.

This clone was observed a few times. V and J are TRBV4-1 and TRBJ2-7; TRBD2 matches 11 bases. Germline CDR1 and CDR2: MGHRA and YSYEKL. V was pared by 3 bases and J by 2 bases, with 3 bases of the junction left unmatched. The CDR3 is 15 amino acids. CDR3 protein: CASSQPTSGTYEQYF. The CDR3 DNA sequence: TGCGCCAGCAGCCAGCCGACTAGCGGGACCTACGAGCAGTACTTC.

CDR3: CASSGQLKNYGYTF. As DNA, the CDR3 is TGTGCCAGCAGTGGACAGCTTAAAAACTATGGCTACACCTTC. The J gene is TRBJ1-2, the V gene TRBV6-6; TRBD1 is a possible D gene (6 bases). V was clipped by 5 bases and J by 2 bases, with 12 bases between them. The length of the CDR3 is 14 residues. The germline V gene has CDR1 MNHNY and CDR2 SVGAGI (reference sequence).

The chain employs TRBV6-1 and TRBJ2-5; 8 nucleotides align to TRBD1. This CDR3 region has 13 residues. V was pared by 5 bases and J by 4 bases, with 3 bases of the junction left unmatched. CDR1 and CDR2 (germline): MNHNS, SASEGT. Written as DNA, the CDR3 is TGTGCCAGCAGTTGGACAGGGAGAGAGACCCAGTACTTC. Residues: CASSWTGRETQYF.

In its sample, this clone is medium-sized. The chain joins TRBV2 to TRBJ1-5; TRBD1 aligns across 9 bases. This CDR3 is built from 14 residues. Germline CDR1 is SNHLY and CDR2 is FYNNEI. The J segment lost 6 bases and the V segment lost 4 bases, leaving 4 bases of the junction unmatched. CDR3 coding DNA: TGTGCCAGCAGTGGGGACAGGGAAGGTCAGCCCCAGCATTTT. Protein sequence: CASSGDREGQPQHF.

The chain combines TRBV5-1 with TRBJ2-7; D might be TRBD1 (6 bases). The CDR3 consists of 16 residues. In germline, CDR1 is SGHRS, CDR2 YFSETQ. V was shortened by 3 bases and J by 1 base, with 17 bases between the two germline ends. CDR3 bases: TGCGCCAGCAGCTCCCTAAGTCTGACAGGTTCCTACGAGCAGTACTTC. Protein product: CASSSLSLTGSYEQYF.

V gene TRBV5-1 combines with J gene TRBJ1-1; D perhaps matches TRBD1 (6 bases). This CDR3 contains 15 residues. The V end was cut by 1 base, the J end by 1 base, with 11 bases between. From germline, CDR1 is SGHRS and CDR2 YFSETQ. Here the CDR3 DNA reads TGCGCCAGCAGCTTGATATTAGGGGGGAACACTGAAGCTTTCTTT. Translation: CASSLILGGNTEAFF.

The genes are TRBV25-1 and TRBJ2-2, with D tentatively TRBD1 (5 bases). Trimming left V 1 base short and J 3 bases short, with 9 bases between. This CDR3 contains 15 residues. CDR1 is MGHDK, CDR2 SYGVNS, per germline. CDR3 coding DNA: TGTGCCAGCAGTGAATTCCAGGGTCACACCGGGGAGCTGTTTTTT. This encodes CASSEFQGHTGELFF.

The V call is TRBV6-5, the J call TRBJ2-2; 7 bases match TRBD1. This CDR3 is 15 amino acids long. Trimming at V came to 5 bases and at J to 4 bases, leaving 7 bases not matched to a gene. Germline V gene lookup returns CDR1 MNHEY and CDR2 SVGAGI. CDR3 protein: CASSRQGVGTGELFF. For the CDR3, the DNA is TGTGCCAGCAGTCGACAGGGAGTAGGCACCGGGGAGCTGTTTTTT.

The gene calls are TRBV6-6 and TRBJ1-4, with 11 bases fitting TRBD1. The V gene's germline CDR1 is MNHNY and CDR2 SVGAGI (reference sequence). Unmatched junction bases numbered 2, after V lost 2 bases and J lost 6 bases. The CDR3 runs to 15 residues. CDR3 region: CASSYPGQGDEKLFF. The CDR3 nucleotides are TGTGCCAGCAGTTACCCGGGACAGGGGGATGAAAAACTGTTTTTT.